This record covers a single TCR beta chain. The antigen is not known. The table came from immunoSEQ multiplex PCR; TCRdb's copy has only in-frame clones and leaves some out. Of 71,000 or so clones detected, under 75% appear once; the ten largest clones hold about 4.1%. The data belong to a study of vaccination effects on CD4 cells after COVID-19. Germline-derived CDR1 and CDR2 are ENHRY and SYGVKD. Trimming shortened V by 3 bases and J by 4 bases, and 9 bases separated the two germline ends. This CDR3 is built from 13 residues. Antigen-specific CD4+ T cells were first expanded with viral peptide pools by the ViraFEST assay and only then sequenced. Following culture for ten to eleven days, CD4+ T cells were isolated. The study found no prior SARS-CoV-2 infection in the vaccine recipients, who tested negative for nucleocapsid antibodies. About 2.2 million PBMC per well were cultured with around 10 IU/ml IL-2 and roughly 9.9 ug/ml peptides.

The clonotype originates from a human donor who received a COVID-19 vaccine. Specimen: CD4+ T cells from PBMCs cultured with HCoV-OC43 spike peptides, collected before COVID-19 vaccination. The subset here: HCoV-OC43 spike overlapping peptide pool stimulation. The chain couples TRBV10-3 to TRBJ1-2; no clear D. The CDR3 DNA sequence: TGTGCCATCAGTGACGTGGGCGTCTATGGCTACACCTTC. Translation gives CAISDVGVYGYTF.